This T cell receptor beta chain was profiled in a study of blood T cell repertoires in COVID-19. Study-wide background: Samples representing acute and convalescent COVID-19 were sourced from the United States, Italy and Spain. T cells, B-cell-depleted T cells, or PBMCs supplied cDNA or gDNA.

In the original analysis: Nucleated cell number was recorded as an estimate derived from reference gene primer amplification. Libraries were prepared by immunoSEQ multiplex PCR; TCRdb keeps only in-frame clonotypes and omits some of them. V and J calls and clone size follow that table, whereas D and trimming were derived from the DNA. Here the sample spans under 200,000 clones, 70% to 85% being singletons. CDR3 size: 14 residues. V lost 4 bases and J lost 4, with 11 bases in between. Germline CDR1 and CDR2: MNHNY and SVGAGI (reference sequence). This clonotype was sampled from a woman in her 30s with acute or convalescent COVID-19. Sequencing was performed on peripheral blood. V usage is TRBV6-6 and J usage is TRBJ2-1; no reliable D call. Here the CDR3 reads CASSFSRIYNEQFF. The CDR3 nucleotides are TGTGCCAGCAGTTTTTCGAGGATTTACAATGAGCAGTTCTTC.